This record looks at one T cell receptor (beta chain) sequence and its context. The antigen remains unidentified. Germline CDR1 ENHRY, CDR2 SYGVKD. The V gene lost 6 bases and the J gene lost 5 bases, with 4 bases spanning the gap. CDR3 size: 11 residues. The data derive from a study of CD4 T cells in relation to SARS-CoV-2 and coronaviruses. Study-level points and caveats: Each donor contributed either pre-pandemic or post-infection samples, not both.

Method: immunoSEQ multiplex PCR; TCRdb's copy keeps in-frame clones and lacks some. The top ten hold 9% to 9.5% of the sample, which has tens of thousands of clones, 88% seen once. Sequenced: memory CD4+ T cells from PBMCs. The rearrangement links TRBV10-3 to TRBJ2-2; D is uncertain. This receptor was taken from an adult with COVID-19. The CDR3 DNA follows: TGTGCCATCAGGGGGACCGGGGAGCTGTTTTTT. Translating it yields CAIRGTGELFF.